Included here is one T cell receptor (beta chain) sequence, with context. Antigen specificity is unknown. This sample stems from a study of T cell responses to AZD1222 COVID-19 vaccine. Using immunoSEQ multiplex PCR, the repertoire was profiled, and TCRdb retains in-frame clones only, with some absent. Here the sample spans about 150,000 clones, under 95% being singletons. CDR3 length: 15 residues. Germline V gene lookup returns CDR1 SGHTA and CDR2 FQGNSA. The V end was cut by 5 bases, the J end by 5 bases, with 15 bases between. Study-wide findings and caveats: The donor cohort was predominantly white British with a female majority, and clonal diversity may have been underestimated. Among AZD1222 vaccinees, only six were seropositive at baseline.

Source: peripheral blood, taken on day 0 of AZD1222 vaccination. The sequence came from an adult in good health. This chain connects TRBV7-2 to TRBJ2-2, with D perhaps matching TRBD2 (7 bases). This CDR3 reads CASSDRGAGTGELFF. The CDR3 region has the DNA TGTGCCAGCAGCGATCGGGGGGCGGGAACCGGGGAGCTGTTTTTT.